Listed here are 29 T cell receptor beta chains from one sample, sequenced in a study of technical replicates of blood from four donors. Produced via immunoSEQ multiplex PCR; TCRdb's table is partial and in-frame only. The table records roughly 80,000 clones, roughly 91% of them present only once. The sequencing input was T cells isolated from PBMCs. All receptors come from a human donor in good health.

The genes are TRBV11-2 and TRBJ2-7, with 11 positions matching TRBD1. This CDR3 contains 14 residues. The germline gives CDR1 SGHAT, CDR2 FQNNGV. V trimming: 5 bases; J trimming: 6 bases; junction bases outside the gene matches: 6. The CDR3 region is CASSAIGTGGEQYF. CDR3 sequence (DNA): TGTGCCAGCAGCGCCATCGGGACAGGGGGCGAGCAGTACTTC. The variable domain in full, with the rest retrieved from reference TRBV11-2 and TRBJ2-7, is EAGVAQSPRYKIIEKRQSVAFWCNPISGHATLYWYQQILGQGPKLLIQFQNNGVVDDSQLPKDRFSAERLKGVDSTLKIQPAKLEDSAVYLCASSAIGTGGEQYFGPGTRLTVT.

The CDR3 region has the DNA TGCAGCGCCACAGGGATGAACACTGAAGCTTTCTTT. Amino acids: CSATGMNTEAFF. J is TRBJ1-1 and V is TRBV29-1; perhaps TRBD1 as D (6 bases). Trimming removed 7 bases from V and 0 bases from J, with 9 bases in between. This CDR3 has 12 amino acids. Germline V gene data show CDR1 as SQVTM and CDR2 as ANQGSEA.

The rearrangement uses TRBV5-1 and TRBJ2-5; no definite D call. Germline-derived CDR1 and CDR2 are SGHRS and YFSETQ. The ends were cut back, 8 bases at V and 3 bases at J, with 11 bases in the middle. This CDR3 has 12 residues. This chain's CDR3 is CARSMGEETQYF. In nucleotides, the CDR3 is TGCGCCAGATCGATGGGCGAAGAGACCCAGTACTTC. Complete variable domain (other parts from reference TRBV5-1 and TRBJ2-5): KAGVTQTPRYLIKTRGQQVTLSCSPISGHRSVSWYQQTPGQGLQFLFEYFSETQRNKGNFPGRFSGRQFSNSRSEMNVSTLELGDSALYLCARSMGEETQYFGPGTRLLVL.

J is TRBJ2-3 and V is TRBV7-9; D may be TRBD2 (5 bases). Germline loops: CDR1 SEHNR, CDR2 FQNEAQ (reference sequence). The CDR3 length is 15 residues. The V end lost 8 bases, the J end lost 5 bases, and 20 bases lay between the germline ends. The CDR3 DNA is TGTGCCAGCCGAGCGGCCTTAGGGCTGGGAGATACGCAGTATTTT. It yields the protein CASRAALGLGDTQYF. The full variable domain, with the rest looked up from reference TRBV7-9 and TRBJ2-3, is DTGVSQNPRHKITKRGQNVTFRCDPISEHNRLYWYRQTLGQGPEFLTYFQNEAQLEKSRLLSDRFSAERPKGSFSTLEIQRTEQGDSAMYLCASRAALGLGDTQYFGPGTRLTVL.

The chain links TRBV5-4 to TRBJ1-1; 8 bases are a match to TRBD1. In germline, CDR1 is SGHNT, CDR2 YYREEE (reference sequence). The CDR3 has 14 residues. V shed 0 bases, J shed 6 bases, and the junction held 4 bases outside the gene matches. CDR3 loop: CASSLGQGIAEAFF. CDR3 nucleotide sequence: TGTGCCAGCAGCTTGGGACAGGGGATAGCTGAAGCTTTCTTT.

J is TRBJ1-5 and V is TRBV12-5; the match to TRBD1 covers 8 bases. The germline CDR1 and CDR2 sequences are LGHNT and FRNRAP. This CDR3 contains 17 residues. The V gene end was trimmed by 1 base and the J gene end by 7 bases; junction bases not matched to a gene: 12. The CDR3: CASGLARTGREGQPQHF. CDR3 bases: TGTGCTAGTGGTTTGGCCAGGACAGGGCGAGAAGGGCAGCCCCAGCATTTT.

V gene TRBV6-1 combines with J gene TRBJ1-3, with TRBD1 as a possible D gene (5 bases). The CDR3 has 13 amino acids. From germline, CDR1 is MNHNS and CDR2 SASEGT. Trimming removed 6 bases at V and 2 bases at J, with 8 bases between. CDR3 residues: CASSTGAGNTIYF. The CDR3 bases are TGTGCCAGCAGCACAGGAGCTGGAAACACCATATATTTT.

The rearrangement uses TRBV6-6 and TRBJ2-5; TRBD2 agrees at 7 bases. The V and J ends lost 8 bases and 3 bases, in that order; junction bases with no gene match: 0. Germline loops: CDR1 MNHNY, CDR2 SVGAGI (reference sequence). The CDR3 totals 11 residues. CDR3 DNA: TGTGCCAGCGGGAGGGAAGAGACCCAGTACTTC. Translating it yields CASGREETQYF.

The DNA of the CDR3 is TGTGCCAGCAGCCCACAGGGGGCGACCGAGCAGTACTTC. It is translated as CASSPQGATEQYF. The chain combines TRBV7-8 with TRBJ2-7; 9 bases match TRBD1. This CDR3 is 13 amino acids long. Trimming removed 5 bases from V and 6 bases from J; junction bases left unmatched: 5. Germline V lookup: CDR1 SGHVS, CDR2 FQNEAQ.

The gene calls are TRBV5-1 and TRBJ1-2; no definite D call. Germline V gene data show CDR1 as SGHRS and CDR2 as YFSETQ. V shed 0 bases and J shed 4 bases, with 7 bases lying between them. The CDR3 contains 13 residues. CDR3 nucleotides: TGCGCCAGCAGCTTGGCTGGCTCCTATGGCTACACCTTC. As protein: CASSLAGSYGYTF.

This clone came up once. CDR3 nucleotide sequence: TGTGCCAGCAAACTAGCGGAGAATGAGCAGTTCTTC. Residues: CASKLAENEQFF. J is TRBJ2-1 and V is TRBV27; 8 nucleotides match TRBD2. V lost 7 bases to trimming and J lost 7 bases; unmatched junction nucleotides: 3. The CDR3 is 12 amino acids. Germline V lookup: CDR1 MNHEY, CDR2 SMNVEV (reference sequence).

The chain recombines TRBV29-1 with TRBJ2-1; 9 bases fit TRBD2. V was pared by 6 bases and J by 7 bases, with 10 bases of the junction left unmatched. This CDR3 has 14 residues. Looked up from germline, CDR1 is SQVTM and CDR2 is ANQGSEA. The CDR3 sequence is CSVEIAGVVNEQFF. The CDR3 DNA is TGCAGCGTGGAGATAGCGGGAGTGGTGAATGAGCAGTTCTTC.

This chain joins TRBV2 and TRBJ2-1, with TRBD1 as a possible D gene (6 bases). Trimming took 6 bases from V and 4 from J, leaving 13 bases between them. The CDR3 is 14 residues long. Germline V gene sequence: CDR1 SNHLY, CDR2 FYNNEI. The DNA of the CDR3 is TGTGCCAGCAGCTCAGACAGGAGGTACAATGAGCAGTTCTTC. It yields the protein CASSSDRRYNEQFF. The full variable domain, in which reference TRBV2 and TRBJ2-1 provide the parts outside the CDR3, is EPEVTQTPSHQVTQMGQEVILRCVPISNHLYFYWYRQILGQKVEFLVSFYNNEISEKSEIFDDQFSVERPDGSNFTLKIRSTKLEDSAMYFCASSSDRRYNEQFFGPGTRLTVL.

The count of this clone is one. The J gene is TRBJ2-3, the V gene TRBV5-1; 8 nucleotides align to TRBD2. The CDR3 is 15 amino acids. Unmatched junction bases numbered 7, after V lost 6 bases and J lost 1 base. Per the germline V gene, CDR1 is SGHRS and CDR2 is YFSETQ. As DNA, the CDR3 is TGCGCCAGCACCAAGGCGGGGGGCCGCACAGATACGCAGTATTTT. Amino acids: CASTKAGGRTDTQYF.

This chain links TRBV6-5 with TRBJ1-1, with D unresolved. This CDR3 region has 14 residues. V was pared by 7 bases and J by 4 bases, with 16 bases between. Germline-derived CDR1 and CDR2 are MNHEY and SVGAGI. The DNA for the CDR3 is TGTGCCAGCATTCGGACTCTAATGGGCACTGAAGCTTTCTTT. Translation: CASIRTLMGTEAFF.

CDR3 sequence (DNA): TGTGCCAGCAGCCCGGGACTAGCGGAACACAATGAGCAGTTCTTC. It codes for CASSPGLAEHNEQFF. The chain employs TRBV7-6 and TRBJ2-1, with TRBD2 matching over 11 bases. Trimming took 5 bases from V and 5 from J; bases not matched to a gene: 5. Germline CDR1 reads SGHVS; CDR2 reads FNYEAQ. This CDR3 contains 15 residues.

This clone was recorded once. This chain links TRBV29-1 with TRBJ1-3; no reliable D call. This CDR3 spans 11 amino acids. V was pared by 7 bases and J by 4 bases, with 8 bases between. The germline gives CDR1 SQVTM, CDR2 ANQGSEA. CDR3 residues: CSGAVGNTIYF. The DNA of the CDR3 is TGCAGCGGCGCCGTAGGAAACACCATATATTTT.

V and J are TRBV6-5 and TRBJ1-1; TRBD1 is a possible D gene (6 bases). V was clipped by 7 bases and J by 4 bases, with 13 bases between them. The CDR3 extends over 13 amino acids. Germline V gene data show CDR1 as MNHEY and CDR2 as SVGAGI. The CDR3 nucleotides read TGTGCCAGCATCTCCCCACAGGGCACTGAAGCTTTCTTT. Translating gives CASISPQGTEAFF.

The J gene is TRBJ1-1, the V gene TRBV7-8; D is unclear. This CDR3 comprises 14 residues. V lost 5 bases to trimming and J lost 1 base, with 11 bases between them. Germline CDR1 SGHVS, CDR2 FQNEAQ. CDR3 protein: CASSPRAGNTEAFF. CDR3 nucleotides: TGTGCCAGCAGCCCAAGAGCAGGGAACACTGAAGCTTTCTTT.

This clone showed up just once. The chain combines TRBV19 with TRBJ2-6; D is possibly TRBD1 (6 bases). V was pared by 5 bases and J by 0 bases, with 17 bases between. CDR1 and CDR2 from the germline V gene are LNHDA and SQIVND (reference sequence). This CDR3 contains 18 residues. This CDR3 is CASSGELGALSGANVLTF. The CDR3 nucleotides read TGTGCCAGTAGTGGTGAGCTGGGGGCACTCTCTGGGGCCAACGTCCTGACTTTC. The whole variable domain, filled in from reference TRBV19 and TRBJ2-6, reads DGGITQSPKYLFRKEGQNVTLSCEQNLNHDAMYWYRQDPGQGLRLIYYSQIVNDFQKGDIAEGYSVSREKKESFPLTVTSAQKNPTAFYLCASSGELGALSGANVLTFGAGSRLTVL.

This clone was picked up a small number of times. This chain connects TRBV5-1 to TRBJ1-1; D unresolved. Trimming took off 6 bases at V and 0 bases at J, with 12 bases between the two ends. This CDR3 contains 14 residues. CDR1 is SGHRS, CDR2 YFSETQ, per germline. CDR3 loop: CASNRGGLNTEAFF. The CDR3 coding sequence is TGCGCCAGCAACCGGGGAGGGTTGAACACTGAAGCTTTCTTT.

The chain joins TRBV2 to TRBJ1-2, with D possibly being TRBD1 (6 bases). Trimming pared 7 bases from V and 4 bases from J, leaving 16 bases between. This CDR3 is 14 amino acids long. The germline V gene has CDR1 SNHLY and CDR2 FYNNEI. The DNA of the CDR3 is TGTGCCAGCACCTTTGTTACAGGGCCCTATGGCTACACCTTC. This gives the protein CASTFVTGPYGYTF. Full variable domain (missing parts from reference TRBV2 and TRBJ1-2): EPEVTQTPSHQVTQMGQEVILRCVPISNHLYFYWYRQILGQKVEFLVSFYNNEISEKSEIFDDQFSVERPDGSNFTLKIRSTKLEDSAMYFCASTFVTGPYGYTFGSGTRLTVV.

The rearrangement joins TRBV11-3 to TRBJ2-7; the match to TRBD2 covers 7 bases. J was trimmed by 7 bases and V by 5 bases; bases with no gene match: 14. The V gene's germline CDR1 is SGHNT and CDR2 YENEEA. The length of the CDR3 is 15 residues. CDR3 nucleotide sequence: TGTGCCAGCAGCCGACGGGCGGGAGAAGCGGGTGAGCAGTACTTC. The encoded protein is CASSRRAGEAGEQYF.

The V gene is TRBV5-4, the J gene TRBJ2-7; 12 nucleotides align to TRBD2. Germline V gene data show CDR1 as SGHNT and CDR2 as YYREEE (reference sequence). The CDR3 is 15 amino acids. Trimming cost V 4 bases and J 7 bases; bases outside gene matches: 9. CDR3 nucleotide sequence: TGTGCCAGCAGCCTCCCTAGCGGGAGGGGTAGTGAGCAGTACTTC. Encoded protein: CASSLPSGRGSEQYF.

The CDR3 DNA is TGTGCCAGCAGCTTAGGGGACAGCTCCTACGAGCAGTACTTC. It encodes CASSLGDSSYEQYF. The chain uses TRBV13 and TRBJ2-7, with D possibly TRBD1 on 6 matching bases. Germline V gene sequence: CDR1 PRHDT, CDR2 FYEKMQ (reference sequence). V shed 0 bases and J shed 0 bases, with 6 bases lying between them. The CDR3 extends over 14 amino acids.

J is TRBJ2-6 and V is TRBV6-1; 8 bases map to TRBD2. Germline V CDR1 and CDR2: MNHNS, SASEGT. The J segment lost 4 bases and the V segment lost 7 bases, leaving 6 bases of the junction unmatched. CDR3 length equals 15 residues. The CDR3 region has the DNA TGTGCCAGCAAGCTGGCGGGGGGCGGGGCCAACGTCCTGACTTTC. It specifies CASKLAGGGANVLTF.

The V call is TRBV7-8, the J call TRBJ1-4; possible D gene TRBD1, 6 bases. V was clipped by 4 bases and J by 1 base, with 7 bases between them. Germline V gene data show CDR1 as SGHVS and CDR2 as FQNEAQ. The CDR3 runs to 14 residues. The chain's CDR3 is CASSSDRTNEKLFF. CDR3 nucleotide sequence: TGTGCCAGCAGCTCGGACAGAACTAATGAAAAACTGTTTTTT.

This rearrangement joins TRBV5-6 to TRBJ2-1; TRBD2 might be the D (5 bases). Trimming pared 4 bases from V and 0 bases from J, leaving 11 bases between. This CDR3 region has 15 residues. Looked up from germline, CDR1 is SGHDT and CDR2 is YYEEEE. CDR3 protein: CASSRVGSSYNEQFF. The DNA of the CDR3 is TGTGCCAGCAGCCGGGTGGGGAGCTCCTACAATGAGCAGTTCTTC.

The chain recombines TRBV7-6 with TRBJ2-3; D is possibly TRBD2 (6 bases). The CDR3 covers 16 residues. V shed 3 bases and J shed 6 bases, with 19 bases lying between them. The germline V gene has CDR1 SGHVS and CDR2 FNYEAQ. This CDR3 is CASSLTRDFQYDTQYF. CDR3 DNA: TGTGCCAGCAGCTTGACTAGGGACTTTCAGTATGATACGCAGTATTTT.